The source of this TCR beta chain is a study of T cell responses to AZD1222 COVID-19 vaccine. General observations from the study: Baseline antibody screening turned up just five to seven seropositive AZD1222 recipients. Spike-specific TCRs gained breadth and depth after people received two AZD1222 doses. Donors were chiefly white British, with a greater number of females, and clonal diversity was perhaps underestimated.

V dropped 2 bases and J dropped 2 bases, with 8 bases sitting between them. The length of the CDR3 is 14 residues. CDR1 is MNHEY and CDR2 is SVGEGT in the germline V gene. For this clone: As yet, its antigen is unknown.

The method was immunoSEQ multiplex PCR; TCRdb's version includes in-frame clones alone and lacks a portion of them. The table includes about 76,000 clones, over 65% detected once. The chain has TRBV6-2 or TRBV6-3 and TRBJ2-3, with D maybe TRBD1 (5 bases). Sample: peripheral blood, taken 28 days after the second dose of the MenACWY control vaccine. This TCR derives from an adult who received the MenACWY meningococcal vaccine as a control. DNA of the CDR3: TGTGCCAGCAGTTACGGGGCGTTCACAGATACGCAGTATTTT. It codes for CASSYGAFTDTQYF.